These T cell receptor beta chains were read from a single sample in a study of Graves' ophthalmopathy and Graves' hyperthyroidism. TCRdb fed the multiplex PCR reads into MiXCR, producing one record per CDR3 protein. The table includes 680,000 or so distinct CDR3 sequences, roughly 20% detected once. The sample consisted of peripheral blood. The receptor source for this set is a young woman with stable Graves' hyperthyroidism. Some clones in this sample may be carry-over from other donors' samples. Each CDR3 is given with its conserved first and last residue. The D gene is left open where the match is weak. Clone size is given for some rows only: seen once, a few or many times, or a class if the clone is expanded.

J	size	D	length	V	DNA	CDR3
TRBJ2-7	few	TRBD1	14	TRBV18	TGTGCCAGCTCACCACCGGGACAGAGGAACGAGCAGTACTTC	CASSPPGQRNEQYF
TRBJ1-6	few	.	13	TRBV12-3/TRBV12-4	TGTGCCAGCAGTCCCGACTGGCGGCAACCCCTCCACTTT	CASSPDWRQPLHF
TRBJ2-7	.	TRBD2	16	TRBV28	TGTGCCAGCAACATCCCCCAAGCGGGAGGGCGAGGAGAGCAGTACTTC	CASNIPQAGGRGEQYF
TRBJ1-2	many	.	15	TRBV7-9	TGTGCCAGCAGCTTAGAGGTGTCGCAGAACTATGGCTACACCTTC	CASSLEVSQNYGYTF
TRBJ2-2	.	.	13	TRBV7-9	TGTGCCAGCAACCACAGGACCACCGGGGAGCTGTTTTTT	CASNHRTTGELFF
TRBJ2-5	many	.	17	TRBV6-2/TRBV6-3	TGTGCCAGCAGTTACTTCGCCGGGGCCGAAGTCGCAGAGACCCAGTACTTC	CASSYFAGAEVAETQYF
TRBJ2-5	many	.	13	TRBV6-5	TGTGCCAGCCAGGGGGGGCCTCAAGAGACCCAGTACTTC	CASQGGPQETQYF
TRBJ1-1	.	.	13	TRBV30	TGTGCCTGGAGGTTGTCGCCGAACACTGAAGCTTTCTTT	CAWRLSPNTEAFF
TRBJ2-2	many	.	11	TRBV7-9	TGTGCCAGCACTCTGGGTTGGGAGCTGTTTTTT	CASTLGWELFF
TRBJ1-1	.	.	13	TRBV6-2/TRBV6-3	TGTGCCAGCACGCCGAACATGAACACTGAAGCTTTCTTT	CASTPNMNTEAFF
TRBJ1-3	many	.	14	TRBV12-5	TGTGCTAGTAGTTTGGTACCGAACGGAAACACCATATATTTT	CASSLVPNGNTIYF
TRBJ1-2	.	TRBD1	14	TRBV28	TGTGCCAGCACCAACCACAGGGGGTCCTATGGCTACACCTTC	CASTNHRGSYGYTF
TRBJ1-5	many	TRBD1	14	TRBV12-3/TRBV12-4	TGTGCCAGCACCGGGACAGGGGAACCCCAGCCCCAGCATTTT	CASTGTGEPQPQHF
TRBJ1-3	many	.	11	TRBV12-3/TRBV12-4	TGTGCCAGCATCCGGGCGGACACCATATATTTT	CASIRADTIYF
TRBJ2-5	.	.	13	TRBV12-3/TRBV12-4	TGTGCCAGCAGCCAAGAAAACGGGGAGACCCAGTACTTC	CASSQENGETQYF
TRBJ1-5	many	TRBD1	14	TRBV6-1	TGTGCCAGCAGGACGACAGGGGGGGAACAGCCCCAGCATTTT	CASRTTGGEQPQHF
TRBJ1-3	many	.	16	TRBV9	TGTGCCAGCAGCGTAGCTGTTTCGGGGTTTGGAAACACCATATATTTT	CASSVAVSGFGNTIYF
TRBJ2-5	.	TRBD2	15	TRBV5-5	TGTGCCAGCAGCCCGTTGGGACTAGTCACCGAGACCCAGTACTTC	CASSPLGLVTETQYF
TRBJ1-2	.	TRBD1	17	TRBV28	TGTGCCAGCAGTTTATTGGACAGGGTCAAGGAAGTCTATGGCTACACCTTC	CASSLLDRVKEVYGYTF
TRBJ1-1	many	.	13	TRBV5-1	TGCGCCAGCAGCTTGGCAGCCTTCACTGAAGCTTTCTTT	CASSLAAFTEAFF
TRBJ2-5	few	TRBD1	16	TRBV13	TGTGCCAGCAGTGGTGGGGACAGGGGGCTCCAAGAGACCCAGTACTTC	CASSGGDRGLQETQYF
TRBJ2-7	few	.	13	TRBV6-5	TGTGCCAGCAGTTACCCTAACTCCTACGAGCAGTACTTC	CASSYPNSYEQYF
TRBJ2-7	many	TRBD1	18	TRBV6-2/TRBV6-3	TGTGCCAGCAGTTCCGGGACAGTCTCTTTTGATTCGACCAACGAGCAGTACTTC	CASSSGTVSFDSTNEQYF
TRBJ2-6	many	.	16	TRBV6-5	TGTGCCAGCAGTTACCTCTTCGCCTCTGGGGCCAACGTCCTGACTTTC	CASSYLFASGANVLTF